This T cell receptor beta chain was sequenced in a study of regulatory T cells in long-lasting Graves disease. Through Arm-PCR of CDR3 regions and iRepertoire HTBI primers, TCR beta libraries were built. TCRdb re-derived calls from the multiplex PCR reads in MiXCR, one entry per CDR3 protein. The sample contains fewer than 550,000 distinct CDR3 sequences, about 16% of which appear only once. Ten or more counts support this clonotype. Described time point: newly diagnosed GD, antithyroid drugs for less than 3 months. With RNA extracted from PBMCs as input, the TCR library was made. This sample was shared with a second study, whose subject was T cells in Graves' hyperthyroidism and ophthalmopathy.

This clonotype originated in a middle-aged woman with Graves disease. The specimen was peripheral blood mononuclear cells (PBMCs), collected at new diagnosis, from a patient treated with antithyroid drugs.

CDR3 sequence reads: CASSFNAIGYTF. CDR3 in DNA: TGTGCCAGCAGTTTTAATGCTATCGGCTACACCTTC. This chain connects TRBV12-3 or TRBV12-4 to TRBJ1-2, with D unclear. V was shortened by 3 bases and J by 8 bases, with 10 bases between the two germline ends. The CDR3 extends over 12 amino acids.